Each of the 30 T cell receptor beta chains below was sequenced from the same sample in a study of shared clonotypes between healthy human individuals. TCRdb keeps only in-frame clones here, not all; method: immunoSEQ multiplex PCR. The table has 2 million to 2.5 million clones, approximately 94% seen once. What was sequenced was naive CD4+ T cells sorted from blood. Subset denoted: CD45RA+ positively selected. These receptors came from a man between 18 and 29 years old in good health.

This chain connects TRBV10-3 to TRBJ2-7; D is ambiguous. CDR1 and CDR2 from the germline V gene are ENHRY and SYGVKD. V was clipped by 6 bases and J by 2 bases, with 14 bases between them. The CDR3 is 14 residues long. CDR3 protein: CAISPTKSAYEQYF. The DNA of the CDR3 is TGTGCCATCAGCCCTACTAAATCTGCCTACGAGCAGTACTTC.

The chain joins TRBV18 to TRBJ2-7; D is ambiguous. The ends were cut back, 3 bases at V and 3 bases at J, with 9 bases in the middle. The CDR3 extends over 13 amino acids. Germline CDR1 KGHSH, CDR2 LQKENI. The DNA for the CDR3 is TGTGCCAGCTCACCTTCCGACGGCTACGAGCAGTACTTC. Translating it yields CASSPSDGYEQYF.

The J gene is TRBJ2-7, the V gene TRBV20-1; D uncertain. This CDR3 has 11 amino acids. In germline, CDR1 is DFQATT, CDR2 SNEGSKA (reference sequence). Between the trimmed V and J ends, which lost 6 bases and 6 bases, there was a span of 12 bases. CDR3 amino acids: CSAGDTSEQYF. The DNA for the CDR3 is TGCAGTGCCGGAGATACGAGCGAGCAGTACTTC.

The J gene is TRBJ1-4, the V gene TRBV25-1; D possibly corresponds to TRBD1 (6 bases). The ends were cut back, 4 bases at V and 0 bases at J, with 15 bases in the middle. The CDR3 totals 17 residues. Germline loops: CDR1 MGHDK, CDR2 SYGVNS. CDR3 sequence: CASSAGGIHATNEKLFF. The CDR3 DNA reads TGTGCCAGCAGTGCGGGGGGCATCCATGCAACTAATGAAAAACTGTTTTTT. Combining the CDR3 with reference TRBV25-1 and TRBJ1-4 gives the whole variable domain EADIYQTPRYLVIGTGKKITLECSQTMGHDKMYWYQQDPGMELHLIHYSYGVNSTEKGDLSSESTVSRIRTEHFPLTLESARPSHTSQYLCASSAGGIHATNEKLFFGSGTQLSVL.

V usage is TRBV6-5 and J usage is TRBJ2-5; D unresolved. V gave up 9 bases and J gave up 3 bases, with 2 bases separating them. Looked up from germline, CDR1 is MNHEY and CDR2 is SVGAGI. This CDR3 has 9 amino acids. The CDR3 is CASEETQYF. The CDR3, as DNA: TGTGCCAGTGAAGAGACCCAGTACTTC.

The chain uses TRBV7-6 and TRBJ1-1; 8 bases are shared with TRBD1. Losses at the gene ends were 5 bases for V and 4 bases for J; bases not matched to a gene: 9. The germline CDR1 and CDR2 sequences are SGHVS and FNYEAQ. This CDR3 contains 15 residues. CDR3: CASSQAGQGGTEAFF. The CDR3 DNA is TGTGCCAGCAGCCAAGCCGGACAGGGCGGCACTGAAGCTTTCTTT. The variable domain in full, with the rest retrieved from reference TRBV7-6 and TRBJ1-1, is GAGVSQSPRYKVTKRGQDVALRCDPISGHVSLYWYRQALGQGPEFLTYFNYEAQQDKSGLPNDRFSAERPEGSISTLTIQRTEQRDSAMYRCASSQAGQGGTEAFFGQGTRLTVV.

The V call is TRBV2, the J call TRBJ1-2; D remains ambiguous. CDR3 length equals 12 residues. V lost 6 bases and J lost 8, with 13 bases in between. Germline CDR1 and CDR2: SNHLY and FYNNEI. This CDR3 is CASRVSVGGYTF. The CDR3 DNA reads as TGTGCCAGCAGGGTCTCGGTTGGGGGCTACACCTTC. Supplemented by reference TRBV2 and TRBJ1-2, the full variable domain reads EPEVTQTPSHQVTQMGQEVILRCVPISNHLYFYWYRQILGQKVEFLVSFYNNEISEKSEIFDDQFSVERPDGSNFTLKIRSTKLEDSAMYFCASRVSVGGYTFGSGTRLTVV.

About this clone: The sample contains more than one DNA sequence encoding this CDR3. This CDR3 is CASSLGGTSTDTQYF. The CDR3 coding sequence is TGCGCCAGCAGCTTGGGCGGGACTAGCACAGATACGCAGTATTTT. This chain links TRBV5-1 with TRBJ2-3; D perhaps matches TRBD2 (6 bases). The CDR3 runs 15 residues. V dropped 0 bases and J dropped 0 bases, with 8 bases sitting between them. Germline V gene data show CDR1 as SGHRS and CDR2 as YFSETQ.

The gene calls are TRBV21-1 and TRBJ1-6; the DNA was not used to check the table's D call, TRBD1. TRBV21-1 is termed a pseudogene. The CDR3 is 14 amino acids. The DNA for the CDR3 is TGTGCCAGCAGCGGGGGCGTAAATAATTCACCCCTCCACTTT. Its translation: CASSGGVNNSPLHF.

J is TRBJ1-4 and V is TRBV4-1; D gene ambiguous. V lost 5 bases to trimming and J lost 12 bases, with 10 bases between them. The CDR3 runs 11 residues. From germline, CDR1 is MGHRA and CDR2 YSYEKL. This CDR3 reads CASSYGKELFF. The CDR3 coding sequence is TGCGCCAGCAGCTACGGAAAGGAACTGTTTTTT.

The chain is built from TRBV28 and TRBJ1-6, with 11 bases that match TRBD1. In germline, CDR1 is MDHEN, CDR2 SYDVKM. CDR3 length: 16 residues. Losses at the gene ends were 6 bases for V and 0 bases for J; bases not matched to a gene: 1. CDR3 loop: CASRDRGPSYNSPLHF. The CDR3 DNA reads TGTGCCAGCAGGGACAGGGGGCCCTCCTATAATTCACCCCTCCACTTT.

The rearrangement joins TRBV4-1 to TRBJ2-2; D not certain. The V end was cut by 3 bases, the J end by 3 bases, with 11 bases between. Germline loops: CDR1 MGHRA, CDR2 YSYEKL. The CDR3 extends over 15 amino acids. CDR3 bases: TGCGCCAGCAGCCAGGCCGGCGCGTACACCGGGGAGCTGTTTTTT. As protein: CASSQAGAYTGELFF.

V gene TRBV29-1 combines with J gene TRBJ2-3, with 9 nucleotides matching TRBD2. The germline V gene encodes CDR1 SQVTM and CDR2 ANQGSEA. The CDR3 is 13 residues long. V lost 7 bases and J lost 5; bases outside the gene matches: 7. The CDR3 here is CSASTSGLDTQYF. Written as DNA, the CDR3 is TGCAGCGCTTCGACTAGCGGTTTAGATACGCAGTATTTT.

CDR3 bases: TGTGCCAGCAGCCTTAATTTTTTCTACGAGCAGTACTTC. It yields the protein CASSLNFFYEQYF. The chain is built from TRBV7-2 and TRBJ2-7, with no clear D. Trimming removed 5 bases at V and 3 bases at J, with 11 bases between. Per germline, CDR1 SGHTA and CDR2 FQGNSA. The CDR3 is 13 residues long. The whole variable domain, remainder taken from reference TRBV7-2 and TRBJ2-7, is GAGVSQSPSNKVTEKGKDVELRCDPISGHTALYWYRQSLGQGLEFLIYFQGNSAPDKSGLPSDRFSAERTGGSVSTLTIQRTQQEDSAVYLCASSLNFFYEQYFGPGTRLTVT.

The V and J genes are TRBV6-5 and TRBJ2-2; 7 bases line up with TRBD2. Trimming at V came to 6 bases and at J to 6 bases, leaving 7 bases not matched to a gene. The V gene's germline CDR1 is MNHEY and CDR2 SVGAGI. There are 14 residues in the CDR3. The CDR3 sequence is CASSRKGGAGELFF. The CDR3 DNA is TGTGCCAGCAGCCGGAAGGGAGGGGCCGGGGAGCTGTTTTTT.

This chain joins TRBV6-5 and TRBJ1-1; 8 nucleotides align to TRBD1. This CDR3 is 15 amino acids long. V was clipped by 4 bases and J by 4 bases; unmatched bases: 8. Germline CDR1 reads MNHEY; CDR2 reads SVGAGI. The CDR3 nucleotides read TGTGCCAGCAGTTTTCGGACAGGGAGGGGCACTGAAGCTTTCTTT. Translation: CASSFRTGRGTEAFF.

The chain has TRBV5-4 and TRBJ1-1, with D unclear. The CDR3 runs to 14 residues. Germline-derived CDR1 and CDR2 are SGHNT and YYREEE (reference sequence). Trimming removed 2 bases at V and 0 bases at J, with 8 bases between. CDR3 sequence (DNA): TGTGCCAGCAGCTTTTATACTCTGAACACTGAAGCTTTCTTT. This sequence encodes CASSFYTLNTEAFF. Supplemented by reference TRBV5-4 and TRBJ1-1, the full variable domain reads ETGVTQSPTHLIKTRGQQVTLRCSSQSGHNTVSWYQQALGQGPQFIFQYYREEENGRGNFPPRFSGLQFPNYSSELNVNALELDDSALYLCASSFYTLNTEAFFGQGTRLTVV.

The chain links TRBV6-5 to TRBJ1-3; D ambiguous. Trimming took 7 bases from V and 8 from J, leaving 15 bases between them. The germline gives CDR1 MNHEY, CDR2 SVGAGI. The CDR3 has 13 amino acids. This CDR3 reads CASIPQPGDTIYF. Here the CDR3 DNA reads TGTGCCAGCATTCCCCAGCCCGGTGACACCATATATTTT.

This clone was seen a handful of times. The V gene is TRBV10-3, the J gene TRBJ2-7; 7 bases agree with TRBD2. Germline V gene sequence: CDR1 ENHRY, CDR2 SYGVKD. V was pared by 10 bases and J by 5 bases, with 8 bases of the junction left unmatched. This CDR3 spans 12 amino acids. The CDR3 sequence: CATRQAGDEQYF. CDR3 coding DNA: TGTGCCACACGTCAGGCGGGAGACGAGCAGTACTTC.

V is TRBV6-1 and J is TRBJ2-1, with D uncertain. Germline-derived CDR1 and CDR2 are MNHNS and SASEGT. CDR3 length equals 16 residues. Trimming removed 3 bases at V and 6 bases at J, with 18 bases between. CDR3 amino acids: CASSDRLGQRGNEQFF. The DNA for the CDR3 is TGTGCCAGCAGTGATCGGTTAGGGCAGCGCGGCAATGAGCAGTTCTTC.

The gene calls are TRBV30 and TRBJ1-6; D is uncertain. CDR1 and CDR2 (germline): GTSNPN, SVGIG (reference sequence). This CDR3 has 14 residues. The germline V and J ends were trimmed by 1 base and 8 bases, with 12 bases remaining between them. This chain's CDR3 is CAWSELPGDSPLHF. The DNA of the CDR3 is TGTGCCTGGAGTGAATTACCCGGTGATTCACCCCTCCACTTT.

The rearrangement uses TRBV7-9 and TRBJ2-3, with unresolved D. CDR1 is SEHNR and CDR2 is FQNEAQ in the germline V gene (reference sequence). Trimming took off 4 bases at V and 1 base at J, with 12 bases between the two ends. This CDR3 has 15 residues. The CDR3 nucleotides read TGTGCCAGCAGCTCCCCTTCTAGGGGCACAGATACGCAGTATTTT. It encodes CASSSPSRGTDTQYF.

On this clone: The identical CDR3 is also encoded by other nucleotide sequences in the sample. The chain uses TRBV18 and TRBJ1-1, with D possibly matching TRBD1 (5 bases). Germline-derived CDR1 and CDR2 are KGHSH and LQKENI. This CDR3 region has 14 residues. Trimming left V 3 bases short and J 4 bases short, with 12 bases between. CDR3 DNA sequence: TGTGCCAGCTCACCCCCACCGGGGCGCACTGAAGCTTTCTTT. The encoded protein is CASSPPPGRTEAFF.

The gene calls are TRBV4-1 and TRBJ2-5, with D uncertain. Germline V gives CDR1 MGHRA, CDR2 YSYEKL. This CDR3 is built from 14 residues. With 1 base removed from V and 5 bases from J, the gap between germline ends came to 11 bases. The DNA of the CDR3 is TGCGCCAGCAGCCAAGGAATAGGGCGGGAGACCCAGTACTTC. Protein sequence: CASSQGIGRETQYF.

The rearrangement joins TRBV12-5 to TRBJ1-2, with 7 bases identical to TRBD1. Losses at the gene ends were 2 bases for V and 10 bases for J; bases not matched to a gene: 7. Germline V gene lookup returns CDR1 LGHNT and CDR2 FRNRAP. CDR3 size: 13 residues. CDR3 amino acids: CASGLLTGTDYTF. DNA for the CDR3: TGTGCTAGTGGTTTGCTGACAGGGACGGACTACACCTTC.

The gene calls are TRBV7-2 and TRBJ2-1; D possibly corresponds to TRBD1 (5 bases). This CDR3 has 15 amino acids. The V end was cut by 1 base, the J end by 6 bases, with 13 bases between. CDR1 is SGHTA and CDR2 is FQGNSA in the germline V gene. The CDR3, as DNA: TGTGCCAGCAGCTTAGAGGGGCTAGTCGGCAATGAGCAGTTCTTC. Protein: CASSLEGLVGNEQFF.

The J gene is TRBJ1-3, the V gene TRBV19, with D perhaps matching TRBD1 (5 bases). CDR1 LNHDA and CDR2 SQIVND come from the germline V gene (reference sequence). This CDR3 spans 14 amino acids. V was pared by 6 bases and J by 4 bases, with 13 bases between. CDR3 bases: TGTGCCAGTAGCCGGAGGACACAAGGAAACACCATATATTTT. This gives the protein CASSRRTQGNTIYF.

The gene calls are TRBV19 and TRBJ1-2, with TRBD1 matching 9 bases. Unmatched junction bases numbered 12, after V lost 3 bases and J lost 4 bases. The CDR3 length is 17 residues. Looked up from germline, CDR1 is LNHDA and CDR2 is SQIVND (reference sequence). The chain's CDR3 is CASSMGTGPSSGYGYTF. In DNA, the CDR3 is TGTGCCAGTAGTATGGGGACAGGGCCTTCCTCTGGCTATGGCTACACCTTC.

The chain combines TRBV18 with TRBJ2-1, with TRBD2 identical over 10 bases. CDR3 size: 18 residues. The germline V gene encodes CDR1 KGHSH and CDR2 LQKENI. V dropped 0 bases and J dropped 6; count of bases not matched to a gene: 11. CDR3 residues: CASSPPSGRNFVSNEQFF. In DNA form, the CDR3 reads TGTGCCAGCTCACCACCTAGCGGGAGGAACTTCGTCTCCAATGAGCAGTTCTTC.

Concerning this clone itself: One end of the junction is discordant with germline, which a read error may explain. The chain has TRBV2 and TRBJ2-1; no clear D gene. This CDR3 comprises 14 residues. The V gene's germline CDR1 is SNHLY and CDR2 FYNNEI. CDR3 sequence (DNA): TGTGCCACCAGTTTCCAAACCCAAGGCGATGAGCAGTTCTTC. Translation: CATSFQTQGDEQFF. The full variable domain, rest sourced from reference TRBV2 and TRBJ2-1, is EPEVTQTPSHQVTQMGQEVILRCVPISNHLYFYWYRQILGQKVEFLVSFYNNEISEKSEIFDDQFSVERPDGSNFTLKIRSTKLEDSAMYFCATSFQTQGDEQFFGPGTRLTVL.